This T cell receptor beta chain comes out of a study of T cell repertoires in cytomegalovirus infection. Overall study context: Public TCR beta signatures indicated both CMV infection and matching HLA type.

As for this clonotype: Its specificity is not known.

One entry per CDR3 protein, called by TCRdb with MiXCR from the reads. Altogether over 100,000 distinct CDR3 sequences are present, 16% being singletons, with the ten largest covering 8%. Study-wide points: Summed public TCR beta family frequency identified CMV carriers bearing the relevant HLA. The ex vivo response was dominated by HLA-C-restricted CMV-specific TCR beta clonotypes.

CDR1 and CDR2 from the germline V gene are MGHDK and SYGVNS. Trimming cost V 3 bases and J 2 bases; bases outside gene matches: 4. This CDR3 region has 16 residues. The rearrangement links TRBV25-1 to TRBJ1-5, with 10 bases that match TRBD1. Sequencing was performed on PBMCs. This TCR derives from a human donor in good health (CMV status not recorded). Some clones in this sample may be carry-over from other donors' samples. The CDR3 is CASSDGQGGRNQPQHF. CDR3 DNA sequence: TGTGCCAGCAGTGATGGACAGGGGGGTCGCAATCAGCCCCAGCATTTT.